Reported below is one T cell receptor (beta chain). Its antigen is unidentified. In germline, CDR1 is SGHTA, CDR2 FQGNSA. The CDR3 consists of 16 residues. PCR was performed a second time for about 6 to 11 cycles using a sample-barcoded 5' primer and a J-beta primer mix. A template-switch adaptor that had 12 random nucleotides put a tag on each cDNA molecule. TCRdb recomputed calls from the 5' RACE reads with MiXCR, one row per CDR3 protein. Here the sample spans around 1,800,000 distinct CDR3 sequences, roughly two fifths being singletons. This sample was taken from a study of blood T cells in healthy people across ages. Overall study findings and caveats: A conclusive naive versus antigen-experienced comparison was prevented by the unsorted PBMCs. Age showed a roughly linear inverse relationship with TCR beta diversity per million T cells.

The chain joins TRBV7-2 to TRBJ2-4, with TRBD1 as a possible D gene (5 bases). The J call is doubtful: the DNA matches TRBJ2-7 better. The sequence was obtained from a human donor in good health. The sequencing sample was made of blood. The DNA for the CDR3 is TGTGCCAGCAGCCCACACGGTAACAGGTTTTCTTACGAGCAGTACTTC. The encoded protein is CASSPHGNRFSYEQYF.